This T cell receptor (beta chain) was identified during a study of shared clonotypes between healthy human individuals. TCRdb's copy holds only in-frame clones and misses some; the assay was immunoSEQ multiplex PCR. The sample records 530,000 or so clones, over 60% being singletons. Ten or more counts support this clone. The V end was cut by 5 bases, the J end by 0 bases, with 9 bases between. Germline V CDR1 and CDR2: SNHLY, FYNNEI. The CDR3 is 14 amino acids. The study used 83 million or so PBMCs per unsorted sample for genomic DNA. This chain links TRBV2 with TRBJ2-3, with D hard to call. Specimen: PBMCs. The sequence came from a woman in her thirties or forties in good health. Some clones in this sample may be carry-over from other donors' samples. DNA of the CDR3: TGTGCCAGCAGTCGGACGCAGAGCACAGATACGCAGTATTTT. Amino acids: CASSRTQSTDTQYF.